The 21 T cell receptor beta chains reported below all come from one sample, sequenced in a study of Graves' ophthalmopathy and Graves' hyperthyroidism. For repertoire sequencing, the TCR beta CDR3 regions were amplified from RNA transcripts. The authors performed first-round RT-PCR with HTBI primers and then a second-round multiplex PCR. Via MiXCR, TCRdb re-called the multiplex PCR reads, giving one row per CDR3 protein. The sample gives more than 1,000,000 distinct CDR3 sequences, about 35% of which show up once; around 10% is in the top ten. Sequenced material: peripheral blood or thyroid tissue (not recorded which). The receptors originated from an adult man with Graves' hyperthyroidism.

The genes are TRBV29-1 and TRBJ1-2, with D uncertain. V lost 3 bases, J lost 9 bases, and 17 bases lay in between. Germline values: CDR1 SQVTM, CDR2 ANQGSEA. This CDR3 comprises 13 residues. This CDR3 reads CSVEPEAGGSYTF. CDR3 nucleotide sequence: TGCAGCGTTGAGCCCGAAGCGGGAGGAAGCTACACCTTC.

This clonotype was observed at least ten times. The germline gene is not matched at one end of the junction; a read error may be the cause. This sequence joins TRBV10-3 and TRBJ1-6; 7 bases match TRBD1. The germline V gene encodes CDR1 ENHRY and CDR2 SYGVKD. The CDR3 loop spans 15 amino acids. CDR3 region: CAIRESPTGRSPLHF. Here the CDR3 DNA reads TGTGCCATCAGAGAGTCCCCGACAGGGCGCTCACCCCTCCACTTT.

V gene TRBV19 combines with J gene TRBJ1-5, with 9 bases aligning to TRBD1. The CDR3 length is 15 residues. V shed 6 bases and J 5 bases; nucleotides not matched to a gene: 8. Germline V lookup: CDR1 LNHDA, CDR2 SQIVND (reference sequence). DNA for the CDR3: TGTGCCAGTAGGGACAGGGGATTTTTGGATCAGCCCCAGCATTTT. As protein: CASRDRGFLDQPQHF.

This clonotype was seen at least ten times. This chain joins TRBV7-2 and TRBJ1-2; TRBD1 is a possible D gene (5 bases). CDR3 length equals 15 residues. V lost 5 bases and J 5 bases, leaving 18 bases between the germline ends. From germline, CDR1 is SGHTA and CDR2 FQGNSA. The CDR3 protein is CASSLYTGTGYGYTF. DNA for the CDR3: TGTGCCAGCAGCCTCTACACCGGGACGGGATATGGCTACACCTTC. Drawing the rest from reference TRBV7-2 and TRBJ1-2, the complete variable domain is GAGVSQSPSNKVTEKGKDVELRCDPISGHTALYWYRQSLGQGLEFLIYFQGNSAPDKSGLPSDRFSAERTGGSVSTLTIQRTQQEDSAVYLCASSLYTGTGYGYTFGSGTRLTVV.

In this sample, this clonotype turned up a few times. This chain joins TRBV30 and TRBJ1-4, with 7 bases aligning to TRBD1. The length of the CDR3 is 15 residues. CDR1 and CDR2 from the germline V gene are GTSNPN and SVGIG (reference sequence). J gave up 3 bases and V 0 bases, and 4 bases lay outside the gene matches. The CDR3 DNA reads as TGTGCCTGGAGTGTACGGGGACAGCCTAATGAAAAACTGTTTTTT. This translates into CAWSVRGQPNEKLFF. Filled out from reference TRBV30 and TRBJ1-4, the complete variable domain reads SQTIHQWPATLVQPVGSPLSLECTVEGTSNPNLYWYRQAAGRGLQLLFYSVGIGQISSEVPQNLSASRPQDRQFILSSKKLLLSDSGFYLCAWSVRGQPNEKLFFGSGTQLSVL.

This clonotype was observed at least ten times. The chain uses TRBV7-9 and TRBJ1-1; D gene unclear. This CDR3 region has 12 residues. Germline V gives CDR1 SEHNR, CDR2 FQNEAQ (reference sequence). V was trimmed by 4 bases and J by 7 bases, leaving 10 bases between them. CDR3 sequence: CASSSGRGEAFF. CDR3 sequence (DNA): TGTGCCAGCAGCTCCGGCCGAGGTGAAGCTTTCTTT.

The chain has TRBV7-2 and TRBJ1-2, with 9 positions matching TRBD1. Trimming cost V 5 bases and J 4 bases; bases outside gene matches: 14. The CDR3 sequence is 17 residues long. The germline V gene has CDR1 SGHTA and CDR2 FQGNSA. CDR3 amino acids: CASSPGRDRDTGYGYTF. The CDR3 DNA reads as TGTGCCAGCAGCCCGGGGCGGGACAGGGATACTGGCTATGGCTACACCTTC.

The genes are TRBV6-2 or TRBV6-3 and TRBJ2-7; 8 nucleotides match TRBD2. Germline CDR1 MNHEY, CDR2 SVGEGT. CDR3 length equals 14 residues. V trimming: 6 bases; J trimming: 2 bases; junction bases outside the gene matches: 6. The CDR3 bases are TGTGCCAGCAGATCACTAGCGGCGACCTACGAGCAGTACTTC. It yields the protein CASRSLAATYEQYF.

This clonotype has ten or more counts. The CDR3 loop is CASSLVSAYGYTF. The CDR3 DNA is TGTGCCAGCAGCTTAGTGTCAGCCTATGGCTACACCTTC. V and J are TRBV7-9 and TRBJ1-2; no clear D gene. Germline assignment: CDR1 SEHNR and CDR2 FQNEAQ (reference sequence). The germline V and J ends were trimmed by 1 base and 4 bases, with 7 bases remaining between them. The CDR3 length is 13 residues.

The chain recombines TRBV7-2 with TRBJ2-7, with 7 bases that match TRBD1. Germline V gene lookup returns CDR1 SGHTA and CDR2 FQGNSA. V lost 5 bases and J lost 2; bases outside the gene matches: 6. There are 14 residues in the CDR3. The CDR3 DNA is TGTGCCAGCAGCCCGATGGGACAGACCTACGAGCAGTACTTC. Translation: CASSPMGQTYEQYF. Supplemented by reference TRBV7-2 and TRBJ2-7, the full variable domain reads GAGVSQSPSNKVTEKGKDVELRCDPISGHTALYWYRQSLGQGLEFLIYFQGNSAPDKSGLPSDRFSAERTGGSVSTLTIQRTQQEDSAVYLCASSPMGQTYEQYFGPGTRLTVT.

This rearrangement joins TRBV10-3 to TRBJ1-5; unclear D gene. Germline V CDR1 and CDR2: ENHRY, SYGVKD. The CDR3 runs to 14 residues. The ends were cut back, 5 bases at V and 1 base at J, with 9 bases in the middle. CDR3 loop: CAISYSDSNQPQHF. The CDR3 DNA is TGTGCCATCAGTTACAGCGACAGCAATCAGCCCCAGCATTTT.

The V call is TRBV10-3, the J call TRBJ2-7; TRBD2 aligns across 11 bases. The germline gives CDR1 ENHRY, CDR2 SYGVKD. This CDR3 spans 13 amino acids. V trimming: 11 bases; J trimming: 6 bases; junction bases outside the gene matches: 9. The CDR3 region is CAVALAGEREQYF. CDR3 DNA: TGTGCCGTCGCACTAGCGGGGGAACGCGAGCAGTACTTC.

This clonotype occurred many times. The chain is built from TRBV7-2 and TRBJ2-5; D unclear. The germline V and J ends were trimmed by 1 base and 0 bases, with 6 bases remaining between them. Germline CDR1 SGHTA, CDR2 FQGNSA. The CDR3 consists of 14 residues. The CDR3 spells CASSLEQHQETQYF. CDR3 nucleotides: TGTGCCAGCAGCTTAGAACAGCACCAAGAGACCCAGTACTTC.

The sample holds many counts of this clonotype. The CDR3 region is CASSYQREGSGNTIYF. CDR3 bases: TGTGCCAGCAGCTACCAGCGAGAGGGCTCTGGAAACACCATATATTTT. The rearrangement uses TRBV11-2 and TRBJ1-3; unclear D gene. Trimming removed 4 bases from V and 0 bases from J, with 13 bases in between. Per germline, CDR1 SGHAT and CDR2 FQNNGV. CDR3 size: 16 residues.

The table lists this clonotype with many counts. The CDR3 coding sequence is TGCAGTGCTAGAGATGCCCCGAACACTGAAGCTTTCTTT. This codes for CSARDAPNTEAFF. The chain has TRBV20-1 and TRBJ1-1; no reliable D call. This CDR3 has 13 amino acids. The germline V gene has CDR1 DFQATT and CDR2 SNEGSKA (reference sequence). V lost 0 bases, J lost 1 base, and 6 bases lay in between.

This clonotype was seen many times. The gene calls are TRBV7-9 and TRBJ2-5; maybe TRBD1 (6 bases). CDR3 length: 14 residues. The V gene lost 5 bases and the J gene lost 1 base, with 11 bases spanning the gap. Germline lookup yields CDR1 SEHNR and CDR2 FQNEAQ (reference sequence). The CDR3 DNA reads as TGTGCCAGCAGCCCGCAGGGGTTCCAAGAGACCCAGTACTTC. This translates into CASSPQGFQETQYF.

This clonotype came up a few times. The J gene is TRBJ2-5, the V gene TRBV25-1; 11 nucleotides line up with TRBD1. This CDR3 comprises 13 residues. V lost 6 bases and J lost 5; bases outside the gene matches: 2. Germline CDR1 and CDR2: MGHDK and SYGVNS. CDR3: CASRDRGLETQYF. The DNA of the CDR3 is TGTGCCAGCAGGGACAGGGGGCTTGAGACCCAGTACTTC.

The chain is built from TRBV29-1 and TRBJ2-7; D may be TRBD2 (5 bases). The V and J ends lost 8 bases and 2 bases respectively, with 13 bases between them. This CDR3 is 12 amino acids long. The germline CDR1 and CDR2 sequences are SQVTM and ANQGSEA. This CDR3 reads CSTPDLAYEQYF. In DNA, the CDR3 is TGCAGCACCCCGGACTTAGCCTACGAGCAGTACTTC.

This clonotype was seen many times. The CDR3 bases are TGTGCCAGCAGCTTAATTGGCAGGACAGGGAACACTGAAGCTTTCTTT. Translation: CASSLIGRTGNTEAFF. This sequence joins TRBV11-2 and TRBJ1-1; 7 bases map to TRBD1. The trim removed 2 bases at V and 1 base at J, leaving 7 bases unmatched. CDR3 size: 16 residues. Germline assignment: CDR1 SGHAT and CDR2 FQNNGV.

About this clonotype itself: A much larger clone differs by one base, so this may be a read error. The V gene is TRBV20-1, the J gene TRBJ2-7, with unresolved D. The CDR3 length is 13 residues. V was cut by 1 base and J by 3 bases, with 10 bases left in between. In germline, CDR1 is DFQATT, CDR2 SNEGSKA (reference sequence). The CDR3 is CSARAADFYEQYF. The CDR3 bases are TGCAGTGCTAGAGCCGCCGACTTCTACGAGCAGTACTTC.

This clonotype was recorded at least ten times. J is TRBJ2-5 and V is TRBV4-3, with no clear D. The CDR3 is 15 residues long. Trimming left V 3 bases short and J 5 bases short, with 16 bases between. Germline V gene lookup returns CDR1 LGHNA and CDR2 YSLEER. CDR3 region: CASSQDTGPGETQYF. The CDR3 DNA reads TGCGCCAGCAGCCAGGATACCGGGCCTGGGGAGACCCAGTACTTC.